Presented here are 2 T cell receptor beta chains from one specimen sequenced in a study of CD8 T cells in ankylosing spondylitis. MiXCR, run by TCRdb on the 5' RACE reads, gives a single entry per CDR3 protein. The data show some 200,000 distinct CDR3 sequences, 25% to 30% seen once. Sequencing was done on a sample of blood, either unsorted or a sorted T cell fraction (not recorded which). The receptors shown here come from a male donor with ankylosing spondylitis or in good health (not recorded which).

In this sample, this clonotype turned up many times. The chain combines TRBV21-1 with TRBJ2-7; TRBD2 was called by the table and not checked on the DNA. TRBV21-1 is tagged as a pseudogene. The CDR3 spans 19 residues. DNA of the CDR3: TGTGCCAGCAGCACGAAATTACCAGGGACTAGCGGGAGATGGTACGAGCAGTACTTC. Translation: CASSTKLPGTSGRWYEQYF.

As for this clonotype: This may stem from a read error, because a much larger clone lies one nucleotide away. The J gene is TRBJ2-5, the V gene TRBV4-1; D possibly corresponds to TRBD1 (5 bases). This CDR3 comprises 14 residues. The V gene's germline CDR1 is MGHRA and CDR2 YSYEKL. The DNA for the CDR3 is TGCGCCAACAGCCAAGAAGGGGCCGTGAAGACCCAGTACTTC. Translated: CANSQEGAVKTQYF.